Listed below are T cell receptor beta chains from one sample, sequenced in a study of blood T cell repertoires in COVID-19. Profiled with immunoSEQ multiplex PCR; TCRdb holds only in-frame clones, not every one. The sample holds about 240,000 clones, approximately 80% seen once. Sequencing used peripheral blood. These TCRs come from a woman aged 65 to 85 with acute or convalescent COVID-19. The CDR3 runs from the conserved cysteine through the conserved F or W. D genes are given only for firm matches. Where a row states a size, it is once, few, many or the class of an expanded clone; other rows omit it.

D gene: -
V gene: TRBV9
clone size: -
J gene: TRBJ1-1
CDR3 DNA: TGTGCCAGCAGCGTAGGGGGGGAGTTGAACACTGAAGCTTTCTTT
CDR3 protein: CASSVGGELNTEAFF

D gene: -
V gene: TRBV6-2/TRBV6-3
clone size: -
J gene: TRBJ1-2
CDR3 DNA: TGTGCCAGCAGTTACTCGAAGGCCGGGTATGGCTACACCTTC
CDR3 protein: CASSYSKAGYGYTF

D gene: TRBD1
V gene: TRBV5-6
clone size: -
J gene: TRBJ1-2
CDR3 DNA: TGTGCCAGCAGCTGGACAGGGGGCAACTATGGCTACACCTTC
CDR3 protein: CASSWTGGNYGYTF

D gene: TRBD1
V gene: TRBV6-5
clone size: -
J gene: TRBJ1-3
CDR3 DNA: TGTGCCAGCAGTTACGGGACAGGGATTGGAAACACCATATATTTT
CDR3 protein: CASSYGTGIGNTIYF

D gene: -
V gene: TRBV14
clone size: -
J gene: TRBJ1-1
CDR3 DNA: TGTGCCAGCAGCCTTAGCCTACGCACTGAAGCTTTCTTT
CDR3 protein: CASSLSLRTEAFF

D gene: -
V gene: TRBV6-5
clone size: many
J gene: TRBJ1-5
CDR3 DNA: TGTGCCAGCAGTTGGCAGGGCAATCAGCCCCAGCATTTT
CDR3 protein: CASSWQGNQPQHF

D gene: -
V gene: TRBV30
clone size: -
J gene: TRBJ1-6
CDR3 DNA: TGTGCCGTGAGGAGGGGCTCCTATAATTCACCCCTCCACTTT
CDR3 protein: CAVRRGSYNSPLHF

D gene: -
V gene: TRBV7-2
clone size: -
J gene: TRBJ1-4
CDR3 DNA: TGTGCCAGCAGCTTAGGGGGCCGGGTTGAAAAACTGTTTTTT
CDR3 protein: CASSLGGRVEKLFF

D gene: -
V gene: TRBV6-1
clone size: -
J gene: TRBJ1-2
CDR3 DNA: TGTGCCAGCAGCAGACAGGACAACTATGGCTACACCTTC
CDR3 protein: CASSRQDNYGYTF

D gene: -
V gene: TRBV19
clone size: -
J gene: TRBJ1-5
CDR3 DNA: TGTGCCAGTAGTACCAGGGTAGCAACCCAGCATTTT
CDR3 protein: CASSTRVATQHF

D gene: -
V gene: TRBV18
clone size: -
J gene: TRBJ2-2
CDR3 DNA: TGTGCCAGCTCACCAACTCAGGGTAGCACCGGGGAGCTGTTTTTT
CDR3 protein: CASSPTQGSTGELFF

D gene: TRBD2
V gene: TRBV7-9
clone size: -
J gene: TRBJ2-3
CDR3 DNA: TGTGCCAGCAGCCCGTCGCGGGGGGGAGATACGCAGTATTTT
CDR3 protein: CASSPSRGGDTQYF

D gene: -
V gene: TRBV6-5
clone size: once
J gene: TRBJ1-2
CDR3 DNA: TGTGCCAGCAGTTACAATACGGGGGTAGTTGGCTACACCTTC
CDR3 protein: CASSYNTGVVGYTF

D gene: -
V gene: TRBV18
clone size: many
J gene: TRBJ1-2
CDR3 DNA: TGTGCCAGCTCACCCGACAGTTTTAACTATGGCTACACCTTC
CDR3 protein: CASSPDSFNYGYTF

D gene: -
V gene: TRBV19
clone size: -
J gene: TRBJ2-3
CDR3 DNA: TGTGCCAGTAGTATAAGTGGGGGCTTGGGCACAGATACGCAGTATTTT
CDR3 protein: CASSISGGLGTDTQYF

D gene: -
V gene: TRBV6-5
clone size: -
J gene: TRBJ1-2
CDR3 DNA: TGTGCCAGCCGACTTCTTAACTATGGCTACACCTTC
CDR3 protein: CASRLLNYGYTF

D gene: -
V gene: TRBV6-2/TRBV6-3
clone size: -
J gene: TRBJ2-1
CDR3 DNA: TGTGCCAGCAGCCAGTTCCGGAATGAGCAGTTCTTC
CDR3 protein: CASSQFRNEQFF

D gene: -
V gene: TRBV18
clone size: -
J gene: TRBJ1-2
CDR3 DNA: TGTGCCAGCTCACCACCGTTTTCAGGGGCCAGCTATGGCTACACCTTC
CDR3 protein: CASSPPFSGASYGYTF

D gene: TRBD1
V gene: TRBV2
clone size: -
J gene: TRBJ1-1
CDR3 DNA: TGTGCCAGCAGTGGGACAGGACAGAACACTGAAGCTTTCTTT
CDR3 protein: CASSGTGQNTEAFF

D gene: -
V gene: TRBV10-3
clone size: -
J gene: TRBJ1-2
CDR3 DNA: TGTGCCGCCTCTACGGGGGTTTCTAACTATGGCTACACCTTC
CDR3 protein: CAASTGVSNYGYTF

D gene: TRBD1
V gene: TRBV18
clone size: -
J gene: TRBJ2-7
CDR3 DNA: TGTGCCAGCTCACCACGCCCCTTCCAACAGGGGGCTCCCTACGAGCAGTACTTC
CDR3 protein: CASSPRPFQQGAPYEQYF

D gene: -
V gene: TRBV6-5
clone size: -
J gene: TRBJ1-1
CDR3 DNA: TGTGCCAGCAGAAACAGGGCAATGAACACTGAAGCTTTCTTT
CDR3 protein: CASRNRAMNTEAFF

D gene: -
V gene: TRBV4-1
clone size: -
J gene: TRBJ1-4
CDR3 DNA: TGCGCCAGCAGCCAACAACCGGGTGAAAAACTGTTTTTT
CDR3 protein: CASSQQPGEKLFF

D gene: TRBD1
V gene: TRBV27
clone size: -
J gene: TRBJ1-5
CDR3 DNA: TGTGCCAGCAGGGGGACAGTTAGCAATCAGCCCCAGCATTTT
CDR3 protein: CASRGTVSNQPQHF

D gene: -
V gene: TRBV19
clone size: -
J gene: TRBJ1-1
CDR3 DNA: TGTGCCAGTAGTAAGGCCAGGGTCGCAACAGGTGAAGCTTTCTTT
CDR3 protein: CASSKARVATGEAFF

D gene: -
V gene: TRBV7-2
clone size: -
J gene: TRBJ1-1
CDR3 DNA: TGTGCCAGCAGAACCACAGGGAGGAACACTGAAGCTTTCTTT
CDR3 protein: CASRTTGRNTEAFF